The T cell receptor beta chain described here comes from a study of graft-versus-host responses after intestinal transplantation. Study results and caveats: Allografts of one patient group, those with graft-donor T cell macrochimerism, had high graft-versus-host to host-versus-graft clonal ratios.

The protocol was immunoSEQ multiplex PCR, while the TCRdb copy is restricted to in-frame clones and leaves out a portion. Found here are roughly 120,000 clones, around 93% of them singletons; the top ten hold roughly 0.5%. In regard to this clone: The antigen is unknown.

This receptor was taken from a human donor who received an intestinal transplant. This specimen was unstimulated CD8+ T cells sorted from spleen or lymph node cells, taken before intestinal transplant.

The CDR3 DNA is TGTGCCAGCCGGCAGCACACAGATACGCAGTATTTT. Its translation: CASRQHTDTQYF. The V gene is TRBV2, the J gene TRBJ2-3; D unresolved. The V end was cut by 8 bases, the J end by 2 bases, with 8 bases between. The CDR3 has 12 residues. Germline loops: CDR1 SNHLY, CDR2 FYNNEI.